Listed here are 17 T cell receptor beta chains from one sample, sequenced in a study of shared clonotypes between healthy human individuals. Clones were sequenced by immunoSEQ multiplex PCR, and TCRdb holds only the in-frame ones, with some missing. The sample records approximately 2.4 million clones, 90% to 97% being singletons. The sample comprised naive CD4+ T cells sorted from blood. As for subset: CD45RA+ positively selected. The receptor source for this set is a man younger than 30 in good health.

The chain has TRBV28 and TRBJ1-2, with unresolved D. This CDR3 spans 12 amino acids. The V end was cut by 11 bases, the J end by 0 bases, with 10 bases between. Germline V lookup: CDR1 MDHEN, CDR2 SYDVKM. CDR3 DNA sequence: TGTGCCGACTATCACCCTAACTATGGCTACACCTTC. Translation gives CADYHPNYGYTF.

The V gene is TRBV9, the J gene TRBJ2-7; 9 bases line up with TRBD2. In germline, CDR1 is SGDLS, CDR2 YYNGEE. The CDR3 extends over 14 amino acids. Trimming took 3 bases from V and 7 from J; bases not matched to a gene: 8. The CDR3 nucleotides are TGTGCCAGCAGCGCGGGACTAGCTGCGGGGGAGCAGTACTTC. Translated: CASSAGLAAGEQYF.

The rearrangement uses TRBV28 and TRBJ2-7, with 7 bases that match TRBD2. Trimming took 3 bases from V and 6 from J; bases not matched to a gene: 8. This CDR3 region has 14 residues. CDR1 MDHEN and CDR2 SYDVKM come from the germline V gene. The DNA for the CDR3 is TGTGCCAGCAGTTTTCCAGCGGGAAGGGTCGAGCAGTACTTC. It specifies CASSFPAGRVEQYF.

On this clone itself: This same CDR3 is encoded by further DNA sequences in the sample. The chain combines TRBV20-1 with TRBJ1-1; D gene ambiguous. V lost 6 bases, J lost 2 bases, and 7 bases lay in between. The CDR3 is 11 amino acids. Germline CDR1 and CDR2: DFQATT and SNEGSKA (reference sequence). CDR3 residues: CSARFNTEAFF. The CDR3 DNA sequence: TGCAGTGCCAGATTTAACACTGAAGCTTTCTTT.

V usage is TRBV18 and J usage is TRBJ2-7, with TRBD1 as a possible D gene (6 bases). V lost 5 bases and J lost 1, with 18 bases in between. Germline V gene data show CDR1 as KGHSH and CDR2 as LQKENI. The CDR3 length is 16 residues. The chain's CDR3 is CASSALPGVISYEQYF. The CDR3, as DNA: TGTGCCAGCTCAGCCCTTCCAGGGGTTATTTCCTACGAGCAGTACTTC.

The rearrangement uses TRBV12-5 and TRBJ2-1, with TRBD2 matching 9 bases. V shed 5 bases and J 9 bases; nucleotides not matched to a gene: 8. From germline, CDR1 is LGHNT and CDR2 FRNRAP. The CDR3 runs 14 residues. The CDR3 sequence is CASGIGTSPGEQFF. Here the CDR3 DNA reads TGTGCTAGTGGTATTGGGACTAGCCCTGGTGAGCAGTTCTTC.

CDR3 sequence (DNA): TGCAGCGTTGAGAGGGATACCAGCACTGAAGCTTTCTTT. Translated, it gives CSVERDTSTEAFF. V gene TRBV29-1 combines with J gene TRBJ1-1; no clear D. The CDR3 has 13 amino acids. Trimming left V 3 bases short and J 4 bases short, with 12 bases between. The germline gives CDR1 SQVTM, CDR2 ANQGSEA.

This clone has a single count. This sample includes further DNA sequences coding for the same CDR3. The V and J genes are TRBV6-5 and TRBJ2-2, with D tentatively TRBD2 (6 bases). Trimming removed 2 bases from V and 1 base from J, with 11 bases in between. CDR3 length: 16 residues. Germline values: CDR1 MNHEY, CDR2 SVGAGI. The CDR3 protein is CASSYGQGGNTGELFF. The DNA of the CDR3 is TGTGCCAGCAGTTACGGTCAGGGAGGGAACACCGGGGAGCTGTTTTTT.

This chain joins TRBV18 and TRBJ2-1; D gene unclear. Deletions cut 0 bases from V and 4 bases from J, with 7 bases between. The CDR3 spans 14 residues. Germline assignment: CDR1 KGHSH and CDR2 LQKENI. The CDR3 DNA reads TGTGCCAGCTCACCACCGGGCGAGTACAATGAGCAGTTCTTC. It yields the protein CASSPPGEYNEQFF.

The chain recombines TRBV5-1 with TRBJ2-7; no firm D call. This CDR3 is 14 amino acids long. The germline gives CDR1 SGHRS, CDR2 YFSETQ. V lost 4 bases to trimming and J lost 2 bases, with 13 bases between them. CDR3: CASSEWSPPYEQYF. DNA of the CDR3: TGCGCCAGCAGCGAATGGTCGCCACCCTACGAGCAGTACTTC.

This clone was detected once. The CDR3 DNA is TGCGCCAGCAGCCAGATCACACATGGCGAAAAACTGTTTTTT. Its translation is CASSQITHGEKLFF. The V call is TRBV4-3, the J call TRBJ1-4; D not resolved. The V gene's germline CDR1 is LGHNA and CDR2 YSLEER. This CDR3 contains 14 residues. Trimming took off 3 bases at V and 8 bases at J, with 13 bases between the two ends.

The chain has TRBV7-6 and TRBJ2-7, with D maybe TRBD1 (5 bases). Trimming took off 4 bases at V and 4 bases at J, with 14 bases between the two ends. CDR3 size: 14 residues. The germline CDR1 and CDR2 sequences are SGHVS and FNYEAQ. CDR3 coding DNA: TGTGCCAGCAGCTCCGACAGTAAGGGATACGAGCAGTACTTC. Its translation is CASSSDSKGYEQYF. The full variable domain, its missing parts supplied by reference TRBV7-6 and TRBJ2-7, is GAGVSQSPRYKVTKRGQDVALRCDPISGHVSLYWYRQALGQGPEFLTYFNYEAQQDKSGLPNDRFSAERPEGSISTLTIQRTEQRDSAMYRCASSSDSKGYEQYFGPGTRLTVT.

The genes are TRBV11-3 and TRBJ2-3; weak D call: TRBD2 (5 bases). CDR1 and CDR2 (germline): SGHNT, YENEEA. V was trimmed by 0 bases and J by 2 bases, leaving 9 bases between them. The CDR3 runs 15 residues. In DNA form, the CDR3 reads TGTGCCAGCAGCTTAGAAGCGACTAACACAGATACGCAGTATTTT. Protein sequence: CASSLEATNTDTQYF.

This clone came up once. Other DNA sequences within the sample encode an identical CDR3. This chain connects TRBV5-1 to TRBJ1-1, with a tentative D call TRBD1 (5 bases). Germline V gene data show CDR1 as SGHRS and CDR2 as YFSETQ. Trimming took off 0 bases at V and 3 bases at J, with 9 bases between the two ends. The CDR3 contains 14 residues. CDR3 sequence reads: CASSLGQIYTEAFF. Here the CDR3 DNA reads TGCGCCAGCAGCTTGGGACAGATCTACACTGAAGCTTTCTTT.

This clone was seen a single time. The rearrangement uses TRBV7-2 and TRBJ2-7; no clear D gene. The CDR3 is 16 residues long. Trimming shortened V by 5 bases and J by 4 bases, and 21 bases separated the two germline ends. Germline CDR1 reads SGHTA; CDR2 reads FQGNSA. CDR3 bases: TGTGCCAGCAGCCCAACCCAGTGGTATAATTTGTACGAGCAGTACTTC. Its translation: CASSPTQWYNLYEQYF.

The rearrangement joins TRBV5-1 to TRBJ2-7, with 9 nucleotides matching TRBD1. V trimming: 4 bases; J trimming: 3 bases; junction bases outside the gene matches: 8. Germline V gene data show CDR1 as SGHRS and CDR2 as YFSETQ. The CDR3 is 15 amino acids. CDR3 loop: CASSLGDRAVYEQYF. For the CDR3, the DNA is TGCGCCAGCAGCCTAGGGGACAGGGCAGTCTACGAGCAGTACTTC.

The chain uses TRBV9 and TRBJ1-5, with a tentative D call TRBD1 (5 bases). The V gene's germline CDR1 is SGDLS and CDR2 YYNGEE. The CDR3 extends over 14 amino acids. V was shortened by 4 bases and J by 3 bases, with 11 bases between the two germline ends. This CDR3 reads CASSQDIHNQPQHF. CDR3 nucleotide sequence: TGTGCCAGCAGCCAGGACATCCACAATCAGCCCCAGCATTTT.